The rows below give T cell receptor beta chains drawn from one sample of a study of blood T cells in healthy people across ages. TCRdb re-called the 5' RACE reads with MiXCR, one entry per CDR3 protein. The table shows about 1.1 million distinct CDR3 sequences, with 30% to 40% occurring only once. The sample comprised blood. These receptors were obtained from a man aged 18 to 30 in good health. Both conserved end residues are part of each CDR3. A D gene is named only where the DNA matches it firmly. Rows give clone size only sometimes, using once, few, many, or a class for an expanded clone.

. | TRBJ2-2 | TRBD1 | TRBV10-3 | CAISGTGGSYTGELFF | TGTGCCATCAGTGGGACAGGGGGCTCGTACACCGGGGAGCTGTTTTTT
few | TRBJ1-2 | . | TRBV12-3/TRBV12-4 | CASRPVGGYGYTF | TGTGCCAGCAGACCGGTCGGGGGGTATGGCTACACCTTC
. | TRBJ1-2 | TRBD1 | TRBV9 | CASSAWTGDGYTF | TGTGCCAGCAGCGCTTGGACAGGTGATGGCTACACCTTC
. | TRBJ2-1 | . | TRBV20-1 | CSARDAGARYSEQFF | TGCAGTGCTAGAGATGCAGGGGCCCGATACAGTGAGCAGTTCTTC
. | TRBJ1-1 | . | TRBV5-1 | CASSSTSQAFF | TGCGCCAGCAGCTCGACTAGCCAAGCTTTCTTT
. | TRBJ2-5 | . | TRBV5-1 | CASKRADPQETQYF | TGCGCCAGCAAACGGGCCGACCCGCAAGAGACCCAGTACTTC
many | TRBJ2-1 | . | TRBV20-1 | CSARQGWNEQFF | TGCAGTGCTAGACAAGGCTGGAATGAGCAGTTCTTC
. | TRBJ2-1 | TRBD1 | TRBV24-1 | CVTSDLPDRGNERFF | TGTGTCACCAGTGATTTGCCGGACAGGGGCAATGAGCGGTTCTTC
. | TRBJ1-2 | TRBD1 | TRBV4-3 | CASSQAYRGGYTF | TGCGCCAGCAGCCAAGCCTACAGGGGCGGCTACACCTTC
. | TRBJ1-1 | . | TRBV6-2/TRBV6-3 | CASSQGTGFWNTEAFF | TGTGCCAGCAGTCAAGGGACGGGCTTTTGGAACACTGAAGCTTTCTTT
few | TRBJ1-5 | . | TRBV20-1 | CSARDVGQSNQPQHF | TGCAGTGCTAGAGATGTCGGTCAGAGCAATCAGCCCCAGCATTTT
few | TRBJ1-4 | TRBD1 | TRBV20-1 | CSASPIRDRGLKEKLFF | TGCAGTGCTTCGCCTATCCGGGACAGGGGGCTAAAGGAAAAACTGTTTTTT
. | TRBJ2-7 | TRBD2 | TRBV6-2/TRBV6-3 | CASRIGTSYEQYF | TGTGCCAGCAGAATTGGGACTAGCTACGAGCAGTACTTC